This TCR beta chain was identified during a study of blood T cell repertoires in COVID-19. Looked up from germline, CDR1 is SGHNT and CDR2 is YYREEE (reference sequence). This CDR3 is 16 amino acids long. J lost 2 bases, V lost 4 bases, and 8 bases had no gene match. Clones were sequenced by immunoSEQ multiplex PCR, and TCRdb holds only the in-frame ones, with some missing. The data hold 400,000 to 450,000 clones, with 80% to 90% observed a single time. The clonotype comes from a man younger than 45 who had recovered from COVID-19. The gene calls are TRBV5-4 and TRBJ1-3; 8 nucleotides align to TRBD1. The sample comprised PBMCs or T cells enriched from blood (not recorded which). The CDR3 loop is CASSPSSRGPGNTIYF. The CDR3 DNA is TGTGCCAGCAGCCCATCATCCAGGGGGCCTGGAAACACCATATATTTT.